The entry below gives a single T cell receptor (beta chain) sequence along with its context. The germline V gene encodes CDR1 ENHRY and CDR2 SYGVKD. V lost 2 bases and J lost 1, with 8 bases in between. The CDR3 totals 14 residues. TCRdb reprocessed the 5' RACE reads via MiXCR and lists one record per CDR3 protein. The table records under 60,000 distinct CDR3 sequences, approximately 15% of them present only once. This specimen belongs to a study of neurological immune-mediated disorders. The chain uses TRBV10-3 and TRBJ1-1; the D is unclear. Sequenced input: PBMCs. The origin of this receptor is a man in his sixties in good health. The chain's CDR3 is CAISEGLGNTEAFF. The CDR3 bases are TGTGCCATCAGTGAGGGGCTAGGGAACACTGAAGCTTTCTTT.